This TCR beta chain stems from a study of Graves' ophthalmopathy and Graves' hyperthyroidism. General study findings and limits: It was with 65% to 71% sensitivity and 72.22% specificity that the model predicted ophthalmopathy progression.

This clonotype appeared many times. Its cognate antigen is unknown. Excluded were patients with other autoimmune diseases, uncontrolled infections, pregnancy or lactation. RNA transcripts served as template for amplifying TCR beta CDR3 sequences. HTBI-primed first-round RT-PCR preceded second-round multiplex PCR. TCRdb analysed the multiplex PCR reads with MiXCR anew, one entry per CDR3 protein. The sample carries about 390,000 distinct CDR3 sequences, about 18% recorded once. CDR3 length equals 11 residues. CDR1 DFQATT and CDR2 SNEGSKA come from the germline V gene (reference sequence). The V gene lost 5 bases and the J gene lost 3 bases, with 8 bases spanning the gap.

V and J are TRBV20-1 and TRBJ2-7; no clear D gene. The TCR comes from an adult woman with stable Graves' hyperthyroidism. Source material: peripheral blood. CDR3 DNA: TGCAGTGCTTATGACAACTACGAGCAGTACTTC. This sequence encodes CSAYDNYEQYF.